Following are 28 T cell receptor beta chains from one sample sequenced in a study of cytomegalovirus exposure and HLA in healthy donors. The primer mix had 60 Vbeta and 13 Jbeta primers. The table came from immunoSEQ multiplex PCR; TCRdb's copy has only in-frame clones and leaves some out. The sample holds approximately 100,000 clones, about 74% seen once. Input material: PBMCs. These receptors were taken from a female donor in good health and CMV-seronegative.

This chain links TRBV6-1 with TRBJ2-3; 7 bases line up with TRBD1. The CDR3 is made up of 15 amino acids. Trimming at V came to 7 bases and at J to 3 bases, leaving 10 bases not matched to a gene. The germline gives CDR1 MNHNS, CDR2 SASEGT. CDR3 bases: TGTGCCAGCACCTTAGACAGGGTGGAGACAGATACGCAGTATTTT. Protein sequence: CASTLDRVETDTQYF.

J is TRBJ1-1 and V is TRBV29-1, with TRBD1 as a possible D gene (6 bases). Looked up from germline, CDR1 is SQVTM and CDR2 is ANQGSEA. The CDR3 is 10 residues long. Trimming pared 7 bases from V and 7 bases from J, leaving 10 bases between. CDR3 residues: CSAWDNEAFF. DNA of the CDR3: TGCAGCGCCTGGGACAATGAAGCTTTCTTT. The full variable domain, its missing parts supplied by reference TRBV29-1 and TRBJ1-1, is SAVISQKPSRDICQRGTSLTIQCQVDSQVTMMFWYRQQPGQSLTLIATANQGSEATYESGFVIDKFPISRPNLTFSTLTVSNMSPEDSSIYLCSAWDNEAFFGQGTRLTVV.

CDR3 region: CASSLAERGAGGDTQYF. The CDR3 coding sequence is TGTGCCAGCAGCTTGGCCGAGCGGGGGGCAGGGGGAGATACGCAGTATTTT. The chain couples TRBV5-6 to TRBJ2-3; 9 bases fit TRBD2. The CDR3 has 17 residues. Germline CDR1 is SGHDT and CDR2 is YYEEEE. With V trimmed by 0 bases and J by 5 bases, 10 bases remained unmatched. Full variable domain (rest looked up from reference TRBV5-6 and TRBJ2-3): DAGVTQSPTHLIKTRGQQVTLRCSPKSGHDTVSWYQQALGQGPQFIFQYYEEEERQRGNFPDRFSGHQFPNYSSELNVNALLLGDSALYLCASSLAERGAGGDTQYFGPGTRLTVL.

This clone has a single count. The chain recombines TRBV27 with TRBJ2-7, with TRBD2 matching 7 bases. Germline V CDR1 and CDR2: MNHEY, SMNVEV (reference sequence). The CDR3 runs to 14 residues. V gave up 6 bases and J gave up 0 bases; unmatched junction bases: 5. CDR3 DNA: TGTGCCAGCAGCCCTAGCGGATACTCCTACGAGCAGTACTTC. Amino acids: CASSPSGYSYEQYF.

This clone was seen once. This chain links TRBV27 with TRBJ1-5; D not certain. The CDR3 is 16 residues long. Trimming removed 8 bases from V and 5 bases from J, with 22 bases in between. Germline V CDR1 and CDR2: MNHEY, SMNVEV (reference sequence). DNA of the CDR3: TGTGCCAGCCGGCGGGTAGCGAAATCCCCCGATCAGCCCCAGCATTTT. Translating gives CASRRVAKSPDQPQHF.

The V and J genes are TRBV6-5 and TRBJ1-3; perhaps TRBD1 as D (5 bases). This CDR3 comprises 14 residues. V was shortened by 0 bases and J by 7 bases, with 10 bases between the two germline ends. From germline, CDR1 is MNHEY and CDR2 SVGAGI. For the CDR3, the DNA is TGTGCCAGCAGTTACTCCCCAGGGAGGAACACCATATATTTT. Translating it yields CASSYSPGRNTIYF.

On this clone itself: This specimen includes other DNA sequences encoding the same CDR3. The rearrangement links TRBV2 to TRBJ1-1; D gene ambiguous. The V end was cut by 2 bases, the J end by 5 bases, with 12 bases between. Germline V gene sequence: CDR1 SNHLY, CDR2 FYNNEI. The CDR3 sequence is 14 residues long. The DNA of the CDR3 is TGTGCCAGCAGTGAAACGGTTCCTTGGACTGAAGCTTTCTTT. It encodes CASSETVPWTEAFF.

This clone was counted only a few times. The chain employs TRBV6-5 and TRBJ2-7, with D perhaps matching TRBD1 (5 bases). V dropped 6 bases and J dropped 2 bases, with 14 bases sitting between them. Germline V gene lookup returns CDR1 MNHEY and CDR2 SVGAGI. CDR3 length equals 14 residues. The CDR3 loop reads CASRNRNQPYEQYF. Written as DNA, the CDR3 is TGTGCCAGCAGAAACAGGAACCAGCCCTACGAGCAGTACTTC.

V is TRBV27 and J is TRBJ1-1; the D gene is possibly TRBD1 (6 bases). This CDR3 has 17 amino acids. V lost 5 bases and J lost 5, with 24 bases in between. Germline V gives CDR1 MNHEY, CDR2 SMNVEV (reference sequence). In nucleotides, the CDR3 is TGTGCCAGCAGTAGTGGCGGAGGGGGGGGTGGGGGGACTGAAGCTTTCTTT. Translating gives CASSSGGGGGGGTEAFF.

DNA for the CDR3: TGCGCCAGTTCGGGACAGGGGAACAACTATGGCTACACCTTC. This translates into CASSGQGNNYGYTF. The J gene is TRBJ1-2, the V gene TRBV10-2; 10 positions agree with TRBD1. With V trimmed by 9 bases and J by 2 bases, 6 bases remained unmatched. The CDR3 spans 14 residues. In germline, CDR1 is WSHSY, CDR2 SAAADI.

Comment on this clone: One end of the junction is discordant with germline, which a read error may explain. This chain uses TRBV7-2 with TRBJ2-5, with 9 nucleotides matching TRBD2. Per germline, CDR1 SGHTA and CDR2 FQGNSA. The CDR3 has 15 amino acids. In nucleotides, the CDR3 is TGTGCCAGCAGCCCTCTGCGGGGGGGCCAAGAGACCCGGTACTTC. Translating it yields CASSPLRGGQETRYF.

The chain carries TRBV7-3 and TRBJ2-1, with a possible D match to TRBD1 (6 bases). The V and J ends lost 2 bases and 6 bases respectively, with 14 bases between them. The CDR3 is 15 residues long. Looked up from germline, CDR1 is SGHTA and CDR2 is FQGTGA. CDR3: CASSLPGVKGNEQFF. The CDR3 region has the DNA TGTGCCAGCAGCTTACCAGGGGTTAAGGGCAATGAGCAGTTCTTC.

The count of this clone is one. This chain uses TRBV5-4 with TRBJ1-2; tentatively, D is TRBD1 (5 bases). V lost 2 bases, J lost 4 bases, and 12 bases lay in between. Germline CDR1 reads SGHNT; CDR2 reads YYREEE (reference sequence). The CDR3 has 14 amino acids. The DNA of the CDR3 is TGTGCCAGCAGCTTATCCGGGACTTTCTATGGCTACACCTTC. Translating gives CASSLSGTFYGYTF.

This chain links TRBV18 with TRBJ2-6; D may be TRBD1 (6 bases). Between the trimmed V and J ends, which lost 3 bases and 2 bases, there was a span of 17 bases. Germline V lookup: CDR1 KGHSH, CDR2 LQKENI. This CDR3 spans 18 amino acids. The DNA of the CDR3 is TGTGCCAGCTCACCCACGGGACACGTCGTAGCTGGGGCCAACGTCCTGACTTTC. Translating gives CASSPTGHVVAGANVLTF.

This chain joins TRBV27 and TRBJ2-7; tentative D call: TRBD1 (8 bases). The CDR3 spans 15 residues. V was clipped by 3 bases and J by 5 bases, with 17 bases between them. CDR1 is MNHEY and CDR2 is SMNVEV in the germline V gene (reference sequence). CDR3 in DNA: TGTGCCAGCAGTTTTGGGCGACAGGGGAGGGACGAGCAGTACTTC. It codes for CASSFGRQGRDEQYF.

The J gene is TRBJ1-2, the V gene TRBV30; perhaps TRBD1 as D (6 bases). Trimming shortened V by 0 bases and J by 7 bases, and 9 bases separated the two germline ends. Germline CDR1 reads GTSNPN; CDR2 reads SVGIG (reference sequence). This CDR3 is 12 amino acids long. The CDR3 sequence: CAWSVTGSGYTF. DNA for the CDR3: TGTGCCTGGAGTGTAACAGGGTCTGGCTACACCTTC.

This chain connects TRBV10-2 to TRBJ1-2; 8 bases are a match to TRBD1. CDR1 and CDR2 from the germline V gene are WSHSY and SAAADI. Unmatched junction bases numbered 7, after V lost 5 bases and J lost 2 bases. The CDR3 covers 15 residues. The DNA for the CDR3 is TGCGCCAGCAGTTTACAGGGGGAAATCAACTATGGCTACACCTTC. Amino acid sequence: CASSLQGEINYGYTF.

The chain carries TRBV6-5 and TRBJ1-1, with D tentatively TRBD1 (5 bases). Germline CDR1 MNHEY, CDR2 SVGAGI. The CDR3 covers 15 residues. Trimming removed 6 bases from V and 7 bases from J, with 21 bases in between. CDR3: CASRLKGRDLYEAFF. CDR3 nucleotides: TGTGCCAGCAGGCTCAAAGGACGGGACTTATATGAAGCTTTCTTT.

This clone was seen once. The chain uses TRBV6-1 and TRBJ2-5, with 9 bases lining up with TRBD2. Germline V lookup: CDR1 MNHNS, CDR2 SASEGT. The CDR3 is made up of 14 amino acids. J gave up 5 bases and V 5 bases, and 6 bases lay outside the gene matches. For the CDR3, the DNA is TGTGCCAGCAGTCGACTAGCGGCGGGGGAGACCCAGTACTTC. Translating gives CASSRLAAGETQYF.

This clone was observed a handful of times. The gene calls are TRBV7-3 and TRBJ1-1; D is ambiguous. This CDR3 has 13 amino acids. V was cut by 1 base and J by 4 bases, with 7 bases left in between. Germline CDR1 reads SGHTA; CDR2 reads FQGTGA. The CDR3 protein is CASSLSGGTEAFF. In DNA form, the CDR3 reads TGTGCCAGCAGCTTAAGCGGTGGCACTGAAGCTTTCTTT. The full variable domain, in which reference TRBV7-3 and TRBJ1-1 provide the parts outside the CDR3, is GAGVSQTPSNKVTEKGKYVELRCDPISGHTALYWYRQSLGQGPEFLIYFQGTGAADDSGLPNDRFFAVRPEGSVSTLKIQRTERGDSAVYLCASSLSGGTEAFFGQGTRLTVV.

This chain links TRBV6-1 with TRBJ1-1; TRBD1 agrees at 8 bases. The CDR3 length is 14 residues. Germline CDR1 reads MNHNS; CDR2 reads SASEGT. V lost 8 bases to trimming and J lost 5 bases; unmatched junction nucleotides: 10. In DNA form, the CDR3 reads TGTGCCAGCGGAACCGGGACAGGTCTGACTGAAGCTTTCTTT. Its protein product is CASGTGTGLTEAFF.

The J gene is TRBJ1-2, the V gene TRBV10-2; D not resolved. The CDR3 totals 15 residues. The germline V gene has CDR1 WSHSY and CDR2 SAAADI. V shed 3 bases and J shed 7 bases, with 18 bases lying between them. The CDR3 sequence: CASSDVGGWISGYTF. In nucleotides, the CDR3 is TGCGCCAGCAGTGATGTAGGAGGGTGGATCAGTGGCTACACCTTC.

The gene calls are TRBV5-4 and TRBJ2-7; the match to TRBD1 covers 7 bases. The length of the CDR3 is 13 residues. Germline CDR1 SGHNT, CDR2 YYREEE (reference sequence). Trimming took 4 bases from V and 9 from J; bases not matched to a gene: 10. Written as DNA, the CDR3 is TGTGCCAGCAGCCCTGACAGGGCCGGCGGGCAGTACTTC. This codes for CASSPDRAGGQYF.

This clone was seen once. The rearrangement joins TRBV2 to TRBJ1-3; D possibly corresponds to TRBD1 (5 bases). CDR3 length: 14 amino acids. V dropped 6 bases and J dropped 7 bases, with 16 bases sitting between them. Germline V gene lookup returns CDR1 SNHLY and CDR2 FYNNEI. CDR3 nucleotides: TGTGCCAGCAGCCCGGCAGGGCTGGGGAACACCATATATTTT. Its protein is CASSPAGLGNTIYF.

V gene TRBV10-3 combines with J gene TRBJ1-1; D is perhaps TRBD1 (5 bases). CDR1 and CDR2 (germline): ENHRY, SYGVKD. The V gene lost 4 bases and the J gene lost 3 bases, with 15 bases spanning the gap. The length of the CDR3 is 15 residues. CDR3 region: CAISVSGGSYTEAFF. In DNA, the CDR3 is TGTGCCATCAGTGTAAGTGGGGGGTCGTACACTGAAGCTTTCTTT.

This chain links TRBV2 with TRBJ1-2, with D possibly matching TRBD1 (5 bases). Germline CDR1 SNHLY, CDR2 FYNNEI. The CDR3 sequence is 12 residues long. The V gene lost 3 bases and the J gene lost 6 bases, with 8 bases spanning the gap. The CDR3 protein is CASSERDDGYTF. CDR3 bases: TGTGCCAGCAGTGAGCGGGACGATGGCTACACCTTC.

Notes on this clone: One end of the junction does not line up with germline, which may come from a read error. J is TRBJ2-5 and V is TRBV7-7; 8 positions match TRBD2. Germline V gives CDR1 SSHAT, CDR2 FNYEAQ (reference sequence). The CDR3 runs 15 residues. The CDR3 protein is CASSFRRGGKETQYF. Written as DNA, the CDR3 is TGTGCTAGCAGCTTCCGTCGCGGGGGGAAAGAGACCCAGTACTTC.

The CDR3 sequence: CASSLQGLGQPQHF. In DNA, the CDR3 is TGTGCCAGCAGCCTCCAGGGTCTAGGTCAGCCCCAGCATTTT. V and J are TRBV2 and TRBJ1-5; D may be TRBD1 (5 bases). V lost 6 bases to trimming and J lost 6 bases, with 15 bases between them. The CDR3 loop spans 14 amino acids. CDR1 SNHLY and CDR2 FYNNEI come from the germline V gene.